The entry below describes one T cell receptor (beta chain). Its antigen is currently unknown. Vbeta (60) and Jbeta (13) primers were used in the PCR. Here immunoSEQ multiplex PCR was the method, and the copy in TCRdb shows in-frame clones only, minus some. The repertoire holds approximately 300,000 clones, with 75% to 85% as singletons. The entry originates in a study of cytomegalovirus exposure and HLA in healthy donors. At the level of the study: In an early release, HLA-typed donors contributed approximately 80 million unique TCR sequences. Study conclusions and caveats: Segments of the TCR beta V type were, in most cases, productive about 90% or about 30% of the time in an earlier analysis.

V was clipped by 1 base and J by 5 bases, with 17 bases between them. Germline V gives CDR1 SEHNR, CDR2 FQNEAQ (reference sequence). This CDR3 contains 16 residues. Input material: PBMCs. This clonotype was obtained from a girl aged 2 to 9 in good health and CMV-seronegative. This sequence joins TRBV7-9 and TRBJ1-2; tentatively, D is TRBD1 (6 bases). The CDR3 reads CASSLGTVGSDYGYTF. CDR3 bases: TGTGCCAGCAGCTTAGGGACAGTGGGCTCGGATTATGGCTACACCTTC. The entire variable domain, with the rest obtained from reference TRBV7-9 and TRBJ1-2, is as follows: DTGVSQNPRHKITKRGQNVTFRCDPISEHNRLYWYRQTLGQGPEFLTYFQNEAQLEKSRLLSDRFSAERPKGSFSTLEIQRTEQGDSAMYLCASSLGTVGSDYGYTFGSGTRLTVV.